Listed here is a single T cell receptor (beta chain). Its target is unknown. The entry originates in a study of shared clonotypes between healthy human individuals. Study-level background: The study used three CD4 naive, three CD4 memory, two CD8 naive and one CD8 memory plate per donor. Study-wide results and caveats: For naive CD4 cells, approximately 4.8% of clonotypes were shared across four donors.

Here immunoSEQ multiplex PCR was the method, and the copy in TCRdb shows in-frame clones only, minus some. The table lists 850,000 to 1,100,000 clones, about 80% of them singletons. This CDR3 region has 15 residues. Trimming at V came to 3 bases and at J to 6 bases, leaving 7 bases not matched to a gene. Per germline, CDR1 SNHLY and CDR2 FYNNEI. The receptor's source is a man younger than 30 in good health. Some clones in this sample may be carry-over from other donors' samples. Sequencing was done on a sample of memory CD4+ T cells from PBMCs. Subset noted: CD45RA-negative fraction. The rearrangement links TRBV2 to TRBJ1-5; TRBD1 matches at 8 bases. DNA for the CDR3: TGTGCCAGCAGTGATCACTCAGGGGGCGTTCAGCCCCAGCATTTT. Translated, it gives CASSDHSGGVQPQHF.